This T cell receptor (beta chain) derives from a study of CD8 T cells in ankylosing spondylitis. This clonotype was detected only a few times. Its specificity is not known. V was clipped by 4 bases and J by 1 base, with 23 bases between them. This CDR3 region has 18 residues. Germline V lookup: CDR1 SNHLY, CDR2 FYNNEI. For TCR beta, libraries came from quantitative 5'-RACE with molecular barcodes. TCRdb re-called the 5' RACE reads with MiXCR, one entry per CDR3 protein. Of 180,000 or so distinct CDR3 sequences listed, about 9.9% are singletons. Study-wide findings and caveats: A TCR beta motif made of eight highly homologous variants seemed typical of ankylosing spondylitis blood. Peripheral blood samples showed relatively rare disease-linked clones, and these clones were CD8+. In ankylosing spondylitis patients, matched synovial fluid reportedly showed significant enrichment of disease-linked clones.

The V and J genes are TRBV2 and TRBJ2-7; unclear D gene. This receptor was identified in a male donor with ankylosing spondylitis or in good health (not recorded which). Sequencing input: blood, either unsorted or a sorted T cell fraction (not recorded which). As DNA, the CDR3 is TGTGCCAGCAGTGGTTTCCGTGCCCGAGGAACGTCATCCTACGAGCAGTACTTC. This translates into CASSGFRARGTSSYEQYF.